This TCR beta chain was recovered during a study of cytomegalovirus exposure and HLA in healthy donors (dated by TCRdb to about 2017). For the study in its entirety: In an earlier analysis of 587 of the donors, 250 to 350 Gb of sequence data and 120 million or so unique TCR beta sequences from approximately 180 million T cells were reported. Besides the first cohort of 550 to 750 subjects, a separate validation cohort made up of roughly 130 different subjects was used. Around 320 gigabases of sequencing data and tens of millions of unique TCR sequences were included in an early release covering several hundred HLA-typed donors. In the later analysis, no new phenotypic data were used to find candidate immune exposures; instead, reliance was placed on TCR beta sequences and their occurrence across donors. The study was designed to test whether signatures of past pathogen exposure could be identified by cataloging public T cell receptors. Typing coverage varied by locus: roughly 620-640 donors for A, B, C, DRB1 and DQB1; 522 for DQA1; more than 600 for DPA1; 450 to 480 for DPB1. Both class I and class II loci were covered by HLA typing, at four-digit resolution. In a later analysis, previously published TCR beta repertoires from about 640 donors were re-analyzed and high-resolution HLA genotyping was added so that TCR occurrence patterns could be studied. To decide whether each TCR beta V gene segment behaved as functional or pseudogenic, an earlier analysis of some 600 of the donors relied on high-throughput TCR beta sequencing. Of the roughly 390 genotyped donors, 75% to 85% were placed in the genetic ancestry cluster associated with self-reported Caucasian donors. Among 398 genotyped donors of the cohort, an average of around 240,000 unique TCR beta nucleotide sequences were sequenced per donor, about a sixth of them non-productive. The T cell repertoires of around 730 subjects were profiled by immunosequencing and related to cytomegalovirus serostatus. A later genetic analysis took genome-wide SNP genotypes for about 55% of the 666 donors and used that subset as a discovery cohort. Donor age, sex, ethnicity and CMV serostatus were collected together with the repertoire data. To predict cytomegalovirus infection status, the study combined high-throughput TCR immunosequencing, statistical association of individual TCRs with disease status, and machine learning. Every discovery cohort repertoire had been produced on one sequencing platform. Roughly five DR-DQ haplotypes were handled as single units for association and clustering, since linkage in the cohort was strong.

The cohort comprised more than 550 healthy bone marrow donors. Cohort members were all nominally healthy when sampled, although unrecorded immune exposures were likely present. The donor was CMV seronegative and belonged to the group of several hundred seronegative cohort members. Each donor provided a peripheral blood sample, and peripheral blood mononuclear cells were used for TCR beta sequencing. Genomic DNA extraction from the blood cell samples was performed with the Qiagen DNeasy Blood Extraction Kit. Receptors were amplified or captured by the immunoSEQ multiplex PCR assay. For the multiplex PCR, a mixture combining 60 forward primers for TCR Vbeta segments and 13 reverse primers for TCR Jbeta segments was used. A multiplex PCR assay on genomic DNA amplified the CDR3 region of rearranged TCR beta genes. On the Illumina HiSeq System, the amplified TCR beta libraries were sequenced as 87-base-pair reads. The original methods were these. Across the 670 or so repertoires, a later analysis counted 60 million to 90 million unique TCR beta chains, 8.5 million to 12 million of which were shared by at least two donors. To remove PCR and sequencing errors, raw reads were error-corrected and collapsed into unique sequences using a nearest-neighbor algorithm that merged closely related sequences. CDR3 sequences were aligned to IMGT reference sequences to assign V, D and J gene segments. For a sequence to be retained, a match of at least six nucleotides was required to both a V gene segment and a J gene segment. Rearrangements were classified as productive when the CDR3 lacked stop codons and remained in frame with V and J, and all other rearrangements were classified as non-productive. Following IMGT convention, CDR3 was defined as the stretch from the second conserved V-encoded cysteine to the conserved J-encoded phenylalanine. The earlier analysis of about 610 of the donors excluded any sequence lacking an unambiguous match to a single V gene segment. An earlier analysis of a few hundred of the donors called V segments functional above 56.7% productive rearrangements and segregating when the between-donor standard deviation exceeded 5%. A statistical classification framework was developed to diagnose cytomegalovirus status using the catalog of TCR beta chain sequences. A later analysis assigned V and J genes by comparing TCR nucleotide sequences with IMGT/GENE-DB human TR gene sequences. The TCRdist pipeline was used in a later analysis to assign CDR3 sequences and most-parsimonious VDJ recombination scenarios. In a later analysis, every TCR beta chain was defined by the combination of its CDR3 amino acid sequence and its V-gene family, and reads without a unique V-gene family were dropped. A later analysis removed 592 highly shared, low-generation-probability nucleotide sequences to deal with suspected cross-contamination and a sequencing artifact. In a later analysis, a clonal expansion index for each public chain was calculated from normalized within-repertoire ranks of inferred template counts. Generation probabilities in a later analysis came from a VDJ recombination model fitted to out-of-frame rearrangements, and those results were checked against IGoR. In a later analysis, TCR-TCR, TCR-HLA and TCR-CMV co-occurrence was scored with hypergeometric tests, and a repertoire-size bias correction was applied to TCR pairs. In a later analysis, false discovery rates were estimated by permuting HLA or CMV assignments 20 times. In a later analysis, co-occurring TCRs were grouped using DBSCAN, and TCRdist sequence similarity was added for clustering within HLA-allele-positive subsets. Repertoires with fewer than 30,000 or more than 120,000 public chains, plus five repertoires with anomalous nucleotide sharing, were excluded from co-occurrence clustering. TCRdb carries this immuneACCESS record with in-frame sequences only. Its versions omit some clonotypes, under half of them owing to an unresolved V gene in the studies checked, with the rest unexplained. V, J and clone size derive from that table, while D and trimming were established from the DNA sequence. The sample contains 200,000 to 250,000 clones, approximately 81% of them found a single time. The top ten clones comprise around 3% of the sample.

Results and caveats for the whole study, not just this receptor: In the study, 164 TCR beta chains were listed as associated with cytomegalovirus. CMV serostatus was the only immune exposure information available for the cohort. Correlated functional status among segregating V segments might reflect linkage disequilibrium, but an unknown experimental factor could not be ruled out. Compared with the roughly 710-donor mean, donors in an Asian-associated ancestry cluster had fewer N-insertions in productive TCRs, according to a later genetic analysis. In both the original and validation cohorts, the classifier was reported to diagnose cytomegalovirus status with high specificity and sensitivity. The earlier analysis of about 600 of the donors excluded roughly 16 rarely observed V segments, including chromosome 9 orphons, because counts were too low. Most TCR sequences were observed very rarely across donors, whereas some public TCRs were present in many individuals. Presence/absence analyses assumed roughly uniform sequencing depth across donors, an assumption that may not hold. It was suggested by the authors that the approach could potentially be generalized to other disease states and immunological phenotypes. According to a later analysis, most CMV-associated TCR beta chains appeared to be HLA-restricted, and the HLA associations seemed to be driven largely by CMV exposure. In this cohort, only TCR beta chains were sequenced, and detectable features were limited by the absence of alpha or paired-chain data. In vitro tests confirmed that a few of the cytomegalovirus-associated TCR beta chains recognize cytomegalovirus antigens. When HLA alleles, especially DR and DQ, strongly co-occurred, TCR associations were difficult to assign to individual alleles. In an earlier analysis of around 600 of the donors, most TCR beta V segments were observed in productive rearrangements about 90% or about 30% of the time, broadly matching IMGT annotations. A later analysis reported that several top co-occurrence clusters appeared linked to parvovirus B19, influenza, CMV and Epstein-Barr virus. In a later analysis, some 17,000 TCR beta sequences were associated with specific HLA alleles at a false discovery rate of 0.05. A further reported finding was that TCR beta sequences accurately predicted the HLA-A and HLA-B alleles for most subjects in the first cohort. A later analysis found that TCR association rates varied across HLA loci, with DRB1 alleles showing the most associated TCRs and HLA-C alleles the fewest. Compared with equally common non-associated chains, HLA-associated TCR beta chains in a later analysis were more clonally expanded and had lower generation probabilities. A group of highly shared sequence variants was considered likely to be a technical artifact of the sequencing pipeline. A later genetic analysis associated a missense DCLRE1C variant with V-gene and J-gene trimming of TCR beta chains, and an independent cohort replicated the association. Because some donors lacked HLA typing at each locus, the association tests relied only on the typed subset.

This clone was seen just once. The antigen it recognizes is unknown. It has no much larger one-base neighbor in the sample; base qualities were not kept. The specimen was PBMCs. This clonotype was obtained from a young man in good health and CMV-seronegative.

This receptor has the CDR3 CASSAFSGSSGTEAFF. In nucleotides, the sequence is TGTGCCAGCAGCGCATTTTCGGGATCTTCGGGCACTGAAGCTTTCTTT. The chain is assembled from TRBV7-6 and TRBJ1-1, with the D gene call left open. There are 16 amino acids in the CDR3, from cysteine to phenylalanine inclusive. Kept here is only the CDR3 DNA, which spans 48 bases and is read in frame from base 1. Trimming costs V 5 bases and J 4 bases, and their ends lie 20 bases apart. Reading the germline V gene gives CDR1 SGHVS and CDR2 FNYEAQ.